This T cell receptor beta chain was recorded in a study of blood T cell repertoires in COVID-19. This clone was seen only a few times. Clones were read by immunoSEQ multiplex PCR, and TCRdb kept only the in-frame ones, dropping some. The sample consists of about 480,000 clones, roughly 90% of them appearing once. In germline, CDR1 is SGHVS, CDR2 FQNEAQ. This CDR3 is 13 amino acids long. V shed 5 bases and J shed 3 bases, with 10 bases lying between them. The sample comprised PBMCs or T cells enriched from blood (not recorded which). The sequence came from a middle-aged woman who had recovered from COVID-19. The chain joins TRBV7-8 to TRBJ1-2, with D possibly being TRBD1 (5 bases). DNA of the CDR3: TGTGCCAGCAGCCCGGACACGTACTATGGCTACACCTTC. Encoded protein: CASSPDTYYGYTF.